This TCR beta chain was recovered during a study of T cells in Graves' hyperthyroidism and ophthalmopathy. This clonotype was seen once. Calling Graves' hyperthyroidism stable meant ophthalmopathy did not progress within 18 months. Germline CDR1 and CDR2: SGHRS and YFSETQ. The CDR3 consists of 15 residues. V was pared by 4 bases and J by 3 bases, with 6 bases of the junction left unmatched. TCR beta CDR3 sequences were amplified from RNA transcripts. Carried out on the TCR CDR3, a first-round RT-PCR used the HTBI primer set. TCRdb re-derived calls from the multiplex PCR reads in MiXCR, one entry per CDR3 protein. The table lists hundreds of thousands of distinct CDR3 sequences, approximately 14% of them singletons.

The rearrangement links TRBV5-1 to TRBJ1-4, with 7 positions matching TRBD1. The receptor's source is a woman aged 18-35 years with Graves' hyperthyroidism. The sample was blood. The CDR3 DNA follows: TGCGCCAGCAGCGTATCCCAGGGGGCTAATGAAAAACTGTTTTTT. Protein: CASSVSQGANEKLFF.